The 11 T cell receptor beta chains listed next were all sequenced from one sample in a study of blood T cell repertoires in COVID-19. The protocol was immunoSEQ multiplex PCR, while the TCRdb copy is restricted to in-frame clones and leaves out a portion. The sample comprises some 310,000 clones, around 89% of which are singletons, and 1% rests with the top ten. What was sequenced was peripheral blood. These receptors came from a woman aged 35 to 49 with COVID-19, enrolled during active disease.

This clone was detected once. This chain connects TRBV7-3 to TRBJ1-3; weak D call: TRBD1 (5 bases). The CDR3 contains 14 residues. Per the germline V gene, CDR1 is SGHTA and CDR2 is FQGTGA. Trimming took 6 bases from V and 2 from J, leaving 11 bases between them. CDR3 DNA: TGTGCCAGCAGGGAGGGGACTACTGGAAACACCATATATTTT. It codes for CASREGTTGNTIYF.

This rearrangement joins TRBV7-2 to TRBJ1-3; D perhaps matches TRBD1 (5 bases). The CDR3 consists of 16 residues. V was pared by 6 bases and J by 0 bases, with 15 bases between. The germline V gene encodes CDR1 SGHTA and CDR2 FQGNSA. Written as DNA, the CDR3 is TGTGCCAGCAGATCGGGACTTCTCCGCTCTGGAAACACCATATATTTT. This encodes CASRSGLLRSGNTIYF. Drawing the rest from reference TRBV7-2 and TRBJ1-3, the complete variable domain is GAGVSQSPSNKVTEKGKDVELRCDPISGHTALYWYRQSLGQGLEFLIYFQGNSAPDKSGLPSDRFSAERTGGSVSTLTIQRTQQEDSAVYLCASRSGLLRSGNTIYFGEGSWLTVV.

The chain has TRBV7-2 and TRBJ2-2; 7 bases are a match to TRBD2. The germline V gene encodes CDR1 SGHTA and CDR2 FQGNSA. The CDR3 runs 15 residues. The V gene end was trimmed by 9 bases and the J gene end by 6 bases; junction bases not matched to a gene: 13. CDR3 residues: CARGASGHPAGELFF. In nucleotides, the CDR3 is TGTGCCAGAGGGGCTAGCGGTCACCCCGCCGGGGAGCTGTTTTTT.

The CDR3, as DNA: TGTGCCATAAGGTCTAGCGGGGGGGACTACAATGAGCAGTTCTTC. Encoded protein: CAIRSSGGDYNEQFF. The rearrangement links TRBV10-3 to TRBJ2-1, with 12 bases aligning to TRBD2. Germline V gene data show CDR1 as ENHRY and CDR2 as SYGVKD. After removal of 9 bases from V and 3 bases from J, the junction contained 6 bases not matched to a gene. The CDR3 covers 15 residues.

The chain is built from TRBV9 and TRBJ1-6; 10 bases line up with TRBD1. Germline CDR1 reads SGDLS; CDR2 reads YYNGEE. V gave up 0 bases and J gave up 8 bases; unmatched junction bases: 2. CDR3 size: 15 residues. The CDR3 is CASSVAGTGDSPLHF. The CDR3 bases are TGTGCCAGCAGCGTAGCCGGGACAGGGGATTCACCCCTCCACTTT.

The V and J genes are TRBV6-4 and TRBJ1-1, with D possibly matching TRBD1 (5 bases). Germline V gene data show CDR1 as MRHNA and CDR2 as SNTAGT. Trimming removed 3 bases from V and 1 base from J, with 6 bases in between. The CDR3 runs 13 residues. The chain's CDR3 is CASSEQANTEAFF. CDR3 DNA: TGTGCCAGCAGTGAACAGGCGAACACTGAAGCTTTCTTT.

The chain is built from TRBV11-2 and TRBJ1-4; D unclear. Deletions cut 6 bases from V and 0 bases from J, with 8 bases between. This CDR3 is built from 14 residues. Germline CDR1 SGHAT, CDR2 FQNNGV. The CDR3 DNA reads as TGTGCCAGCAGTCTCACTGCAACTAATGAAAAACTGTTTTTT. Its protein product is CASSLTATNEKLFF. The variable domain in full, completed from reference TRBV11-2 and TRBJ1-4, reads EAGVAQSPRYKIIEKRQSVAFWCNPISGHATLYWYQQILGQGPKLLIQFQNNGVVDDSQLPKDRFSAERLKGVDSTLKIQPAKLEDSAVYLCASSLTATNEKLFFGSGTQLSVL.

The J gene is TRBJ1-1, the V gene TRBV27; the match to TRBD1 covers 8 bases. The CDR3 runs 13 residues. Germline lookup yields CDR1 MNHEY and CDR2 SMNVEV (reference sequence). The V segment lost 6 bases and the J segment 3 bases; nucleotides outside the gene matches: 3. The CDR3 DNA reads TGTGCCAGCAGCCCACAGGGGGACACTGAAGCTTTCTTT. It specifies CASSPQGDTEAFF.

This clone showed up just a few times. This chain's CDR3 is CASSQRLAGVSYEQYF. CDR3 nucleotides: TGCGCCAGCAGCCAAAGGCTAGCGGGAGTCTCCTACGAGCAGTACTTC. J is TRBJ2-7 and V is TRBV4-1; 10 positions match TRBD2. The germline V gene encodes CDR1 MGHRA and CDR2 YSYEKL. V lost 2 bases to trimming and J lost 0 bases; unmatched junction nucleotides: 4. This CDR3 region has 16 residues.

This clone has just one count. The chain carries TRBV6-2 or TRBV6-3 and TRBJ2-7; possible D gene TRBD2, 6 bases. From germline, CDR1 is MNHEY and CDR2 SVGEGT. The CDR3 has 15 residues. V lost 0 bases and J 0 bases, leaving 9 bases between the germline ends. The chain's CDR3 is CASSYSRDFSYEQYF. The CDR3, as DNA: TGTGCCAGCAGTTACTCGCGGGATTTCTCCTACGAGCAGTACTTC.

The chain couples TRBV6-5 to TRBJ1-2; D is unclear. The germline gives CDR1 MNHEY, CDR2 SVGAGI. The CDR3 loop spans 15 amino acids. V was trimmed by 2 bases and J by 0 bases, leaving 10 bases between them. The DNA for the CDR3 is TGTGCCAGCAGTTACCGGCAGGATCCTAACTATGGCTACACCTTC. Protein sequence: CASSYRQDPNYGYTF.